This T cell receptor beta chain was retrieved from a study of T cells in Graves' hyperthyroidism and ophthalmopathy. Regions amplified from RNA transcripts were the TCR beta CDR3 regions. TCR CDR3 regions were first amplified by RT-PCR with HTBI primers. TCRdb re-called the multiplex PCR reads through MiXCR, storing one row per CDR3 protein. Found here are 730,000 or so distinct CDR3 sequences, 18% of them singletons; the top ten hold approximately 15%. To note about this clonotype: Its target is unknown.

A patient was excluded if there was uncontrolled infection, other autoimmune disease, pregnancy or lactation. Diagnoses rested on clinical symptoms, serum thyroxine and TRAb, thyroid ultrasound and orbital computed tomography. An approximately 10 ml volume of fresh peripheral blood provided the PBMCs. Overall study findings and caveats: Ophthalmopathy was model-predicted a median approximately 6.4 months pre-onset.

Specimen: blood. The TCR originated in a woman aged 45 to 65 with Graves' hyperthyroidism that later progressed to Graves' ophthalmopathy.

The CDR3 nucleotides read TGTGCCAGCAGCACACTTGCGGGTGAAGCTTTCTTT. This sequence encodes CASSTLAGEAFF. The rearrangement links TRBV5-6 to TRBJ1-1, with D hard to call. V was trimmed by 4 bases and J by 7 bases, leaving 11 bases between them. Germline CDR1 and CDR2: SGHDT and YYEEEE. The CDR3 extends over 12 amino acids.